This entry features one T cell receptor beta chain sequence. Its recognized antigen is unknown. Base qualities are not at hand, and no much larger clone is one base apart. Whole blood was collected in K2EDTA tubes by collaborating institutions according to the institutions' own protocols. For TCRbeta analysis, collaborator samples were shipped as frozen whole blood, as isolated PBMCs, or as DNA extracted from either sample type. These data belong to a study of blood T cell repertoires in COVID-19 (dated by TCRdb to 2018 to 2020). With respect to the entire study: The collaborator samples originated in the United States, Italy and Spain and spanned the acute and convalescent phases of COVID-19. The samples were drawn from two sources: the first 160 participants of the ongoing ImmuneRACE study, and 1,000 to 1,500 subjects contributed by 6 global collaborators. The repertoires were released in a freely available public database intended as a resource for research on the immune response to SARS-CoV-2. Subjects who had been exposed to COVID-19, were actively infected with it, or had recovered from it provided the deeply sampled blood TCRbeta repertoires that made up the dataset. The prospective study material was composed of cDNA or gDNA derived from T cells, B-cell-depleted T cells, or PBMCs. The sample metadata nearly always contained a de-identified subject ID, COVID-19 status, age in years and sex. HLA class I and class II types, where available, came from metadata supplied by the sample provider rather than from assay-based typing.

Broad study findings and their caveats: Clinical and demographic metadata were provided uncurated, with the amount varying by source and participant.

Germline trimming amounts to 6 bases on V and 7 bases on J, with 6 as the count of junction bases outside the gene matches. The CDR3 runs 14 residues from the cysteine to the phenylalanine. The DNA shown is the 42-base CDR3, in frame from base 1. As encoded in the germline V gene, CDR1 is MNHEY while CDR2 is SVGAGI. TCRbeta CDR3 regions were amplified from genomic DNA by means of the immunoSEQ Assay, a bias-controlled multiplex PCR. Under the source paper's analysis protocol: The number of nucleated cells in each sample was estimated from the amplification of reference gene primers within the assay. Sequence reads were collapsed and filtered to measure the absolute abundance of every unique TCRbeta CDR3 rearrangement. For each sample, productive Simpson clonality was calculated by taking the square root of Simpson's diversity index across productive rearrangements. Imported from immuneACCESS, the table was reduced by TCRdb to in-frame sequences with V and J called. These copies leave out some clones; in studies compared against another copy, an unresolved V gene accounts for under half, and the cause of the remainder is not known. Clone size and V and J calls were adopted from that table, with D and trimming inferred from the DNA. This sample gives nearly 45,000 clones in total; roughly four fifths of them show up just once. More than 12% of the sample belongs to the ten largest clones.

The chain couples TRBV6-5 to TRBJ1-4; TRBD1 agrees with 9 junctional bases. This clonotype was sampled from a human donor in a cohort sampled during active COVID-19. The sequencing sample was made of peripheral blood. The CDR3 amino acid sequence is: CASRKQGAVEKLFF. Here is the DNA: TGTGCCAGCAGGAAACAGGGGGCGGTTGAAAAACTGTTTTTT.